The clone carrying this T cell receptor beta chain was seen many times. Its antigen is currently unknown. The sample is drawn from a study of human T cells and chemical hapten exposure. About the study: From small differences in pooled library volume came most of the variation in per-sample TCR yields. Whole-study findings and limits: Once DPC sensitization occurred, TCRs above 1 in 1000 frequency showed no change.

Unseparated into fractions, whole blood served as the source from which total RNA was extracted. Within the library, unique molecular identifiers were attached to each individual cDNA molecule. As processed by the authors: With a range of about 23,224 to 700,000, the median per sample was 95,638 TCRs. TCRdb re-called the 5' RACE reads with MiXCR, one entry per CDR3 protein. The V and J calls and clone size are TCRdb's, not the authors'. The data show some 150,000 distinct CDR3 sequences, roughly 4.1% seen once. Germline V gives CDR1 MGHRA, CDR2 YSYEKL. This CDR3 comprises 14 residues. With V trimmed by 2 bases and J by 8 bases, 7 bases remained unmatched.

This chain links TRBV4-1 with TRBJ1-2; 8 bases line up with TRBD1. This TCR derives from a female donor in good health. CDR3 in DNA: TGCGCCAGCAGCCAAAAGGGACAGGTCGGGGGCTACACCTTC. As protein: CASSQKGQVGGYTF.